This T cell receptor beta chain emerged from a study of blood T cell repertoires in COVID-19. For the study at large: Collection of acute and convalescent COVID-19 samples took place in the United States, Italy and Spain. PBMCs, B-cell-depleted T cells, or T cells were the source of the cDNA or gDNA that made up the material.

Original processing notes: Nucleated cell number was recorded as an estimate derived from reference gene primer amplification. Only in-frame clones appear in the TCRdb table, and some are missing; sequencing was by immunoSEQ multiplex PCR. V and J calls and clone size follow that table, whereas D and trimming were derived from the DNA. The sample carries under 200,000 clones, 65% to 85% recorded once. This CDR3 is built from 14 residues. With 3 bases removed from V and 3 bases from J, the gap between germline ends came to 11 bases. The germline gives CDR1 SGHDN, CDR2 FVKESK. The clonotype was recovered from an elderly woman with acute or convalescent COVID-19. J is TRBJ1-2 and V is TRBV14; TRBD1 is a possible D gene (6 bases). Sequenced sample: peripheral blood. CDR3 coding DNA: TGTGCCAGCAGCCACATAGGACAGCACTATGGCTACACCTTC. This encodes CASSHIGQHYGYTF.